Below are 2 T cell receptor beta chains sequenced from a single sample in a study of blood T cell repertoires in COVID-19 (dated by TCRdb to between 2020 and 2021). To prepare the library, the immunoSEQ multiplex PCR assay was applied. TCRdb took over this immuneACCESS table, retaining in-frame rearrangements with V and J assigned. Such tables are incomplete; in checked studies, under half of the missing clones stem from an unresolved V gene, and the remainder is unexplained. This sample holds approximately 23,000 clones; 70% to 90% were observed only once. 5.5% to 7.5% of the sample is held by the ten biggest clonotypes. The specimen sequenced was peripheral blood. The receptors come from a woman of 80 years or more with active COVID-19.

The gene calls are TRBV6-1 and TRBJ1-2, with a possible D match to TRBD1 (6 bases). The CDR3 is 13 amino acids. Germline V gene data show CDR1 as MNHNS and CDR2 as SASEGT. V was pared by 2 bases and J by 7 bases, with 11 bases between. In DNA, the CDR3 is TGTGCCAGCAGTGAATGGGGCAGGGGTGGCTACACCTTC. This gives the protein CASSEWGRGGYTF.

This chain connects TRBV11-2 to TRBJ1-2; D ambiguous. Germline CDR1 and CDR2: SGHAT and FQNNGV. The CDR3 consists of 12 residues. V lost 3 bases and J 7 bases, leaving 9 bases between the germline ends. The CDR3 DNA reads as TGTGCCAGCAGCTTCTGGGCCAGTGGCTACACCTTC. Its protein product is CASSFWASGYTF.